The clone carrying this TCR beta chain was recorded only once. Antigen specificity is unknown. TCR beta VDJ combinations and CDR3 sequences were profiled from genomic DNA. From the reads, TCRdb called clonotypes with MiXCR, one entry per CDR3 protein. Here the sample spans around 500,000 distinct CDR3 sequences, roughly a third being singletons. The sample is drawn from a study of CD8+CD57+ T cells in acquired aplastic anemia. About the research overall: Recorded DNA amounts for sorted CD4+ and CD8+ cells had an average of around 3 ug.

An expansion of CD8+CD57+ cells by flow cytometry had been shown in patients chosen for sequencing. The blood sampling took place in patients who had so far received no therapy. Whole-study findings and limits: Between patients and controls, approximately 29 CD8+ CDR3 sequences were found in common.

V shed 1 base, J shed 4 bases, and the junction held 5 bases outside the gene matches. This CDR3 has 16 amino acids. Germline V gives CDR1 LNHNV, CDR2 YYDKDF (reference sequence). This chain links TRBV15 with TRBJ2-1; TRBD2 matches at 9 bases. Sequencing was carried out using sorted CD4+, CD8+, or CD8+CD57+ T cells (not recorded which) from PBMCs. This receptor was obtained from a human donor with aplastic anemia. CDR3 nucleotides: TGTGCCACCAGCAGAGCCCCGCGGGAGGGATACAATGAGCAGTTCTTC. Its translation is CATSRAPREGYNEQFF.